This T cell receptor beta chain originates from a study of T cells in localized non-small cell lung cancer. The study, taken as a whole, reports: Peak T cell clonality was found in uninvolved adjacent lung, exceeding tumor. Owing to sequencing of a solitary tumor region, heterogeneity cannot be discounted.

Germline loops: CDR1 GTSNPN, CDR2 SVGIG (reference sequence). Germline trimming cut 0 bases from V and 0 bases from J; bases unmatched to any gene: 7. The CDR3 is made up of 18 amino acids. A word on this clone: The antigen remains unidentified.

Method: immunoSEQ multiplex PCR; TCRdb's copy keeps in-frame clones and lacks some. Of 2,000 or so clones in the sample, about 18% were seen once. The chain employs TRBV30 and TRBJ2-1, with 11 bases identical to TRBD2. This TCR came from a man aged 35 to 70 with stage I lung adenocarcinoma. This sample comprised lung tumor tissue, obtained before any cancer treatment. CDR3 protein: CAWSVIAGGSSSYNEQFF. The CDR3 coding sequence is TGTGCCTGGAGTGTAATAGCGGGAGGGTCGAGCTCCTACAATGAGCAGTTCTTC.